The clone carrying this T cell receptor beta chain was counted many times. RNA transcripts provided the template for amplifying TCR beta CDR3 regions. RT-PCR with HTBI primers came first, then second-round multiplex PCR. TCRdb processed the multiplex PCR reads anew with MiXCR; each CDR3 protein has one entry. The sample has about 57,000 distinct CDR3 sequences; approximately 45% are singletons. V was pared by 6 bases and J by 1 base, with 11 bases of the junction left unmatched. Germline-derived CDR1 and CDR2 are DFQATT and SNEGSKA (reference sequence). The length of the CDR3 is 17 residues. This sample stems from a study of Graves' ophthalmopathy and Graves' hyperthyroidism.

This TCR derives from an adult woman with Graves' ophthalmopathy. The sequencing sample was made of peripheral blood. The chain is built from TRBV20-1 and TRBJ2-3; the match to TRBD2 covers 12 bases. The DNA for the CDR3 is TGCAGTGCCAACCCTAGCGGGAGGGTGATAGGCACAGATACGCAGTATTTT. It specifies CSANPSGRVIGTDTQYF.